This T cell receptor (beta chain) was observed in a study of CD8+ T cells in alopecia areata. Study information: Each of the treated patients was given oral tofacitinib, 5 to 10 mg twice daily, for moderate-to-severe alopecia areata. The study, taken as a whole, reports: Clonality in lesional scalp, especially alopecia totalis/universalis, exceeded that of normal scalp.

The authors extracted RNA and reverse transcribed it into cDNA as the sequencing template. The table came from immunoSEQ multiplex PCR; TCRdb's copy has only in-frame clones and leaves some out. The sample lists 170,000 or so clones, 59% occurring once. Researchers took lesional scalp punch biopsies and peripheral blood from people who were alopecia areata patients. Separation by sorting yielded CD4+ and CD8+ T cells from PBMCs. Trimming stripped 7 bases from V and 6 bases from J, with 12 bases between. This CDR3 spans 12 amino acids. CDR1 is ENHRY and CDR2 is SYGVKD in the germline V gene. Ten or more counts support this clone. Antigen specificity is unknown.

This clonotype originated in a human donor with alopecia areata. The chain uses TRBV10-3 and TRBJ1-1; no clear D gene. Sequences were derived from CD4+ T cells sorted from blood, sampled at week 0. CDR3 region: CAITGSGAEAFF. The CDR3 DNA sequence: TGTGCCATCACCGGATCGGGTGCTGAAGCTTTCTTT.